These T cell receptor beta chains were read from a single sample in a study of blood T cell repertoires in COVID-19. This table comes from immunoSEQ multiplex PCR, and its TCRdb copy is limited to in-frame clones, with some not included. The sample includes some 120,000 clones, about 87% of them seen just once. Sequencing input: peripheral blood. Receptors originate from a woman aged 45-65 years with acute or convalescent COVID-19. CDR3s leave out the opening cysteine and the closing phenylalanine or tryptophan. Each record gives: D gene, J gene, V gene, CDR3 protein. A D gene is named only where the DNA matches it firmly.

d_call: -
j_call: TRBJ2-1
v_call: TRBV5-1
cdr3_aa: ASSFPGQNLFEQF

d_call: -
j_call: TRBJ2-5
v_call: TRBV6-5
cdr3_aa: ASSSPASAGRETQY

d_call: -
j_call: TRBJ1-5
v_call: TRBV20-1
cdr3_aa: SASKGVSQPQH

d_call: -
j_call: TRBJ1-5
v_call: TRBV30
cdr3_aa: AWGNNGGQDSNQPQH

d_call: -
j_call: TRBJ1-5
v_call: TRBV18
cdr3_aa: ASSPGGDQPQH

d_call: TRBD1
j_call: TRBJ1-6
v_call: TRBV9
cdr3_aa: ASSVGQGIYNSPLH

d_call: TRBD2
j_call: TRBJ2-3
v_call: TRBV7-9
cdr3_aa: ASSPRAGVGTDTQY

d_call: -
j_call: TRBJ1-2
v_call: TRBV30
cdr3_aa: AWSLTGTLDYT

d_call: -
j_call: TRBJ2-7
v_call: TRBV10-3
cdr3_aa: AASRVEDEQY

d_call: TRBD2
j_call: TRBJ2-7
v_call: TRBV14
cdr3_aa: ASSQGWGGGFYEQY

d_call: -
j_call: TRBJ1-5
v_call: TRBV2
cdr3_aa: ASSGGTGPNQPQH

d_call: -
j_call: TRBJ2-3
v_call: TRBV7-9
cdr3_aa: ASSLVWERRGSTDTQY

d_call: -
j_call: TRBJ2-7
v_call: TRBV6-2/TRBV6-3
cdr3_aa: ASSLRGTYEQY

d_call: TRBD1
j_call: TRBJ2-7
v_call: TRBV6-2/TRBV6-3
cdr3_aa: ASSRTGNYEQY

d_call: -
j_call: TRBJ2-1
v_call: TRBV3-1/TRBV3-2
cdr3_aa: ASSQEGNSGTGEQF

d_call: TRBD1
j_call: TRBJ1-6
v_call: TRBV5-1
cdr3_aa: ASSRGGGNSPLH

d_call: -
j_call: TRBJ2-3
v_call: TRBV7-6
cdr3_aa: ASSLEGGGADTQY

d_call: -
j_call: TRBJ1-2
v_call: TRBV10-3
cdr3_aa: AISEETANYGYT

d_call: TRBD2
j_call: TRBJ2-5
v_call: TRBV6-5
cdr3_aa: ASSRLAGEETQY

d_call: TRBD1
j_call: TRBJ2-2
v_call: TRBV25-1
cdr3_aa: ASTKDRAGATGELF

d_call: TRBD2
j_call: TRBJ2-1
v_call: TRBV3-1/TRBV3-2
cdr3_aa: ASSLETSGGGDNEQF

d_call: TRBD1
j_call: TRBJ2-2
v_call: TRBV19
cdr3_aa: ASSIQGAGPGELF

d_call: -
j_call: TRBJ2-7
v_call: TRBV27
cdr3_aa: ASSLVGSSYEQY

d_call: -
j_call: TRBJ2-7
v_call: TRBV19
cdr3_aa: ASSIEYEQY

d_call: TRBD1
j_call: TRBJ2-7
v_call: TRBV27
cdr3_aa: ASRDRPAGHEQY

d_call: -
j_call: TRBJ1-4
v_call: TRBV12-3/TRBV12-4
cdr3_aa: ASSFDREKLF

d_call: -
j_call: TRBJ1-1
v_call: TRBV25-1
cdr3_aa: ASSERTLEITEAF

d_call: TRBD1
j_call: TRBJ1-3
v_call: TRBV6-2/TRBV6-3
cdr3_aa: ASSYSTGAKGNTIY

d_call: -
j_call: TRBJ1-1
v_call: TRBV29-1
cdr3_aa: SVSAVGGNTEAF